Below, 2 T cell receptor beta chains from the same sample are listed, as sequenced in a study of T cell repertoires in cytomegalovirus infection. Using its own MiXCR run on the reads, TCRdb lists one record per CDR3 protein. Among about 260,000 distinct CDR3 sequences, approximately 13% were seen once, and the ten largest hold around 9%. Material: PBMCs. The source is a human donor in good health (CMV status not recorded). Some clones in this sample may be carry-over from other donors' samples.

The chain carries TRBV6-1 and TRBJ2-6, with D possibly TRBD2 on 5 matching bases. V was trimmed by 7 bases and J by 0 bases, leaving 13 bases between them. The CDR3 is 16 residues long. In germline, CDR1 is MNHNS, CDR2 SASEGT. The CDR3 sequence is CASNEGLLSGANVLTF. CDR3 bases: TGTGCCAGCAACGAGGGATTACTCTCTGGGGCCAACGTCCTGACTTTC.

This clonotype was picked up a small number of times. The chain has TRBV14 and TRBJ2-5; tentative D call: TRBD2 (6 bases). With 5 bases removed from V and 2 bases from J, the gap between germline ends came to 12 bases. Germline values: CDR1 SGHDN, CDR2 FVKESK. The CDR3 spans 14 residues. DNA of the CDR3: TGTGCCAGCAGCTCCCGGGACTTTCAAGAGACCCAGTACTTC. As protein: CASSSRDFQETQYF.